The T cell receptor (beta chain) under discussion was sequenced for a study of response to subunit inactivated influenza vaccine. Points from the study as a whole: Few additional T cells are recruited per seasonal influenza vaccination, authors suggested.

In germline, CDR1 is SGHVS, CDR2 FQNEAQ. V gave up 2 bases and J gave up 4 bases, with 9 bases separating them. The CDR3 sequence is 13 residues long. There are a few counts of this clonotype. The antigen is not known. TCRdb itself ran the RT-PCR reads through MiXCR, one entry per CDR3 protein. The table lists 860,000 or so distinct CDR3 sequences, less than 25% of them singletons. The TCR sequence derives from a man in his fifties who received an inactivated influenza vaccine. Sequences were derived from PBMCs from blood, sampled more than 4 days after vaccination. This chain connects TRBV7-8 to TRBJ2-7; no definite D call. The CDR3 bases are TGTGCCAGCAGCTTATTTGCACAATACGAGCAGTACTTC. Translating it yields CASSLFAQYEQYF.